The next 10 T cell receptor beta chains were all read from a single sample in a study of CD8 T cells in Susac syndrome. RNA, at roughly 0.5 to 1 ug, was reverse transcribed with random hexamers. TCRdb itself ran the immunoSEQ multiplex PCR reads through MiXCR, one entry per CDR3 protein. This repertoire shows approximately 170,000 distinct CDR3 sequences, roughly 94% found once; its top ten account for approximately 0.082%. Sequencing input: CD4+ T cells from PBMCs. Every receptor here comes from a human donor in good health.

The rearrangement uses TRBV2 and TRBJ1-6; 7 positions agree with TRBD1. The length of the CDR3 is 14 residues. J lost 9 bases, V lost 6 bases, and 8 bases had no gene match. The germline V gene encodes CDR1 SNHLY and CDR2 FYNNEI. CDR3 DNA: TGTGCCAGCAGGACGGGACAGAGGGGTTCACCCCTCCACTTT. This encodes CASRTGQRGSPLHF.

The chain combines TRBV6-2 or TRBV6-3 with TRBJ2-1, with a weak D call TRBD1 (7 bases). CDR1 MNHEY and CDR2 SVGEGT come from the germline V gene. The CDR3 is made up of 17 amino acids. Trimming took 3 bases from V and 3 from J, leaving 18 bases between them. CDR3 coding DNA: TGTGCCAGCAGTTATTGGAGCCAGGGGGGTGGCTACAATGAGCAGTTCTTC. Protein product: CASSYWSQGGGYNEQFF.

The J gene is TRBJ2-5, the V gene TRBV12-3 or TRBV12-4; D is perhaps TRBD2 (7 bases). CDR3 length: 14 amino acids. The V gene lost 6 bases and the J gene lost 4 bases, with 15 bases spanning the gap. The CDR3 nucleotides read TGTGCCAGCAGATTCGGGGGAGGGGGAGAGACCCAGTACTTC. Translating gives CASRFGGGGETQYF.

This clonotype was counted only a few times. An end of the junction differs from the germline gene, which may be a read error. This chain joins TRBV30 and TRBJ2-7; possibly TRBD2 for D (6 bases). The germline V gene encodes CDR1 GTSNPN and CDR2 SVGIG (reference sequence). The CDR3 extends over 16 amino acids. The CDR3, as DNA: TGTGCCGGAGGGGCCCCTTTCGGCGGGGTCTCCTATGAGCAGTACTTC. It codes for CAGGAPFGGVSYEQYF.

The chain uses TRBV3-1 and TRBJ2-2; D is unresolved. There are 13 residues in the CDR3. Trimming shortened V by 4 bases and J by 6 bases, and 9 bases separated the two germline ends. In germline, CDR1 is LGHDT, CDR2 YNNKEL (reference sequence). The CDR3 sequence: CASSPKDAGELFF. CDR3 nucleotides: TGTGCCAGCAGCCCGAAAGACGCCGGGGAGCTGTTTTTT.

This chain links TRBV19 with TRBJ2-6; D possibly corresponds to TRBD2 (6 bases). CDR1 is LNHDA, CDR2 SQIVND, per germline (reference sequence). This CDR3 has 18 amino acids. With 0 bases removed from V and 0 bases from J, the gap between germline ends came to 12 bases. CDR3 amino acids: CASSIEGGAISGANVLTF. The CDR3 region has the DNA TGTGCCAGTAGTATAGAGGGGGGAGCCATCTCTGGGGCCAACGTCCTGACTTTC.

The chain links TRBV2 to TRBJ2-1; D perhaps matches TRBD2 (5 bases). The CDR3 is 12 residues long. Germline assignment: CDR1 SNHLY and CDR2 FYNNEI. The germline V and J ends were trimmed by 7 bases and 16 bases, with 20 bases remaining between them. The CDR3 protein is CASKERSSSVFF. CDR3 sequence (DNA): TGTGCCAGCAAGGAGCGGAGTTCATCGGTATTCTTC.

The rearrangement uses TRBV20-1 and TRBJ2-3; TRBD2 might be the D (5 bases). The CDR3 totals 15 residues. The germline V gene has CDR1 DFQATT and CDR2 SNEGSKA (reference sequence). The V gene lost 3 bases and the J gene lost 2 bases, with 15 bases spanning the gap. DNA of the CDR3: TGCAGTGCTAGTTCGCCAGCGGAGCTCACAGATACGCAGTATTTT. This encodes CSASSPAELTDTQYF.

This chain links TRBV7-2 with TRBJ1-1, with D hard to call. V was cut by 2 bases and J by 0 bases, with 7 bases left in between. Germline values: CDR1 SGHTA, CDR2 FQGNSA. The CDR3 totals 14 residues. CDR3 in DNA: TGTGCCAGCAGCTTACCAGCTATGAACACTGAAGCTTTCTTT. It is translated as CASSLPAMNTEAFF.

J is TRBJ1-2 and V is TRBV4-3, with 8 bases lining up with TRBD1. Germline CDR1 LGHNA, CDR2 YSLEER. The V and J ends lost 2 bases and 3 bases, in that order; junction bases with no gene match: 2. The CDR3 runs to 14 residues. This CDR3 is CASSQTTGDYGYTF. The CDR3 DNA reads as TGCGCCAGCAGCCAAACGACAGGGGACTATGGCTACACCTTC.